The rows below give T cell receptor beta chains drawn from one sample of a study of blood T cell repertoires in COVID-19. The method was immunoSEQ multiplex PCR; TCRdb's version includes in-frame clones alone and lacks a portion of them. The sample records some 350,000 clones, 88% being singletons. The specimen sequenced was PBMCs or T cells enriched from blood (not recorded which). These TCRs come from a man aged 30 to 45 who had recovered from COVID-19. CDR3s include the opening cysteine and the closing phenylalanine or tryptophan. The order of the fields is clone size, D gene, J gene, V gene, CDR3 protein, CDR3 DNA. A D gene is named only where the DNA matches it firmly. The listing skips clone size in some rows; elsewhere it reads once, few, many or a size class.

abundance: .
d_gene: .
j_gene: TRBJ1-1
v_gene: TRBV6-5
CDR3aa: CASRVTANTEAFF
CDR3nt: TGTGCCAGCAGGGTGACAGCGAACACTGAAGCTTTCTTT

abundance: .
d_gene: TRBD1
j_gene: TRBJ2-3
v_gene: TRBV7-2
CDR3aa: CASSPQGARTDTQYF
CDR3nt: TGTGCCAGCAGCCCACAGGGGGCACGCACAGATACGCAGTATTTT

abundance: .
d_gene: .
j_gene: TRBJ2-1
v_gene: TRBV6-5
CDR3aa: CASSSIISSEQFF
CDR3nt: TGTGCCAGCAGTTCCATAATCTCGAGTGAGCAGTTCTTC

abundance: .
d_gene: .
j_gene: TRBJ2-3
v_gene: TRBV6-1
CDR3aa: CASSEKDPGYTDTQYF
CDR3nt: TGTGCCAGCAGTGAAAAGGACCCGGGATACACAGATACGCAGTATTTT

abundance: .
d_gene: TRBD1
j_gene: TRBJ1-1
v_gene: TRBV27
CDR3aa: CASSPTGAGTEAFF
CDR3nt: TGTGCCAGCAGCCCGACAGGGGCCGGCACTGAAGCTTTCTTT

abundance: .
d_gene: TRBD1
j_gene: TRBJ1-1
v_gene: TRBV28
CDR3aa: CASSLGQGGELAFF
CDR3nt: TGTGCCAGCAGTCTTGGACAGGGAGGTGAATTAGCTTTCTTT

abundance: .
d_gene: TRBD2
j_gene: TRBJ2-3
v_gene: TRBV10-3
CDR3aa: CATSESGGTLSTDTQYF
CDR3nt: TGTGCCACCAGTGAGAGCGGGGGGACTCTTAGCACAGATACGCAGTATTTT

abundance: .
d_gene: .
j_gene: TRBJ2-3
v_gene: TRBV7-2
CDR3aa: CASSQDSNTDTQYF
CDR3nt: TGTGCCAGCAGCCAGGACTCAAACACAGATACGCAGTATTTT

abundance: .
d_gene: TRBD1
j_gene: TRBJ2-1
v_gene: TRBV7-9
CDR3aa: CASSIGTGSYNEQFF
CDR3nt: TGTGCCAGCAGCATCGGGACAGGGTCATACAATGAGCAGTTCTTC

abundance: .
d_gene: .
j_gene: TRBJ2-7
v_gene: TRBV7-9
CDR3aa: CASSSGTYEQYF
CDR3nt: TGTGCCAGCAGCTCCGGGACTTACGAGCAGTACTTC

abundance: once
d_gene: TRBD1
j_gene: TRBJ1-5
v_gene: TRBV19
CDR3aa: CASRLTGSGNQPQHF
CDR3nt: TGTGCCAGTAGACTGACAGGGTCGGGCAATCAGCCCCAGCATTTT

abundance: once
d_gene: TRBD1
j_gene: TRBJ1-4
v_gene: TRBV19
CDR3aa: CASSIRTGTNEKLFF
CDR3nt: TGTGCCAGTAGTATACGGACAGGGACTAATGAAAAACTGTTTTTT

abundance: .
d_gene: .
j_gene: TRBJ2-7
v_gene: TRBV28
CDR3aa: CASSGRRVRYSYEQYF
CDR3nt: TGTGCCAGCAGTGGGCGGCGGGTTAGGTACTCCTACGAGCAGTACTTC

abundance: .
d_gene: .
j_gene: TRBJ2-3
v_gene: TRBV7-6
CDR3aa: CASSLVRYTDTQYF
CDR3nt: TGTGCCAGCAGCTTAGTCAGGTACACAGATACGCAGTATTTT

abundance: .
d_gene: TRBD1
j_gene: TRBJ2-1
v_gene: TRBV5-1
CDR3aa: CASSSGQGYEQFF
CDR3nt: TGCGCCAGCAGCTCGGGACAGGGTTACGAGCAGTTCTTC

abundance: .
d_gene: .
j_gene: TRBJ2-4
v_gene: TRBV12-3/TRBV12-4
CDR3aa: CASGSGINIQYF
CDR3nt: TGTGCCAGCGGCTCAGGGATAAACATTCAGTACTTC

abundance: .
d_gene: TRBD1
j_gene: TRBJ2-5
v_gene: TRBV9
CDR3aa: CASSLPGQGETQYF
CDR3nt: TGTGCCAGCAGCCTCCCCGGACAGGGAGAGACCCAGTACTTC